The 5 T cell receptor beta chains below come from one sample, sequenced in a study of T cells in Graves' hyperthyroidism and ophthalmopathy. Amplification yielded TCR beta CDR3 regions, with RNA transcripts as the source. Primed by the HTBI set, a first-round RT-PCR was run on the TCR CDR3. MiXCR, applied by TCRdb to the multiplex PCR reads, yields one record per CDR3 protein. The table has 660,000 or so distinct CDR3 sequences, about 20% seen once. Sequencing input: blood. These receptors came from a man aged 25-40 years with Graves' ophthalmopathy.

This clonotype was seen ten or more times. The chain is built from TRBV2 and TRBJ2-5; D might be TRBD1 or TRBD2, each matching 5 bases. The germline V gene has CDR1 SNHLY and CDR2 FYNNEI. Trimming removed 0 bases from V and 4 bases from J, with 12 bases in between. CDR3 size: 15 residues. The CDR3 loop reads CASSEAFQGAETQYF. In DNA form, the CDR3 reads TGTGCCAGCAGTGAAGCCTTCCAGGGAGCAGAGACCCAGTACTTC.

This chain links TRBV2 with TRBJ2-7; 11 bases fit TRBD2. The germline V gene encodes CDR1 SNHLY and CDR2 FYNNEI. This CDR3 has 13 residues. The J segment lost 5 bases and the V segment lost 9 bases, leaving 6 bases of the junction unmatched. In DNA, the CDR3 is TGTGCCAGACGACTAGCGGGAAGCGACGAGCAGTACTTC. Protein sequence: CARRLAGSDEQYF.

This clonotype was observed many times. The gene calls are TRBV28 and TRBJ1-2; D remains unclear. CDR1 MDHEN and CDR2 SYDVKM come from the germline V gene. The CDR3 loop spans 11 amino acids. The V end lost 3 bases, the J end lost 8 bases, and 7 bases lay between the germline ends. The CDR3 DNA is TGTGCCAGCAGTTTCACGTTAGGCTACACCTTC. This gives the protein CASSFTLGYTF.

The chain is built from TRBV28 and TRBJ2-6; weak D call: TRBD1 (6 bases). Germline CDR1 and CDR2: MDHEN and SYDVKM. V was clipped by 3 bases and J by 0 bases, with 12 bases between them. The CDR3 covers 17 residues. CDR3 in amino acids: CASSLAGALSGANVLTF. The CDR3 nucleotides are TGTGCCAGCAGTTTGGCAGGGGCTCTCTCTGGGGCCAACGTCCTGACTTTC.

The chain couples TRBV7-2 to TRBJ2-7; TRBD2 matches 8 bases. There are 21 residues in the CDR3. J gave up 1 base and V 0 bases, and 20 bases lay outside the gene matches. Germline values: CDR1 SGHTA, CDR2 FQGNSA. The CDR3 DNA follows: TGTGCCAGCAGCTTAGCGCCCCAAAGCGGGAGTAGGATGGGTTGGTCCTACGAGCAGTACTTC. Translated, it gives CASSLAPQSGSRMGWSYEQYF.